This TCR beta chain stems from a study of blood T cells in healthy people across ages. Trimming cost V 7 bases and J 9 bases; bases outside gene matches: 10. CDR1 and CDR2 (germline): DFQATT, SNEGSKA (reference sequence). The CDR3 extends over 13 amino acids. Healthy Caucasian individuals from Russia aged about 6 to 95 were enrolled as donors. Alongside a J-beta primer mix, a sample-barcoded 5' primer served in a second PCR lasting about 7 to 11 cycles. TCRdb itself ran the 5' RACE reads through MiXCR, one entry per CDR3 protein. The sample holds approximately 1.5 million distinct CDR3 sequences, around 35% seen once.

The sequence was obtained from a woman in her 30s in good health. Sequencing used blood. The chain recombines TRBV20-1 with TRBJ2-1; TRBD2 aligns across 9 bases. The CDR3 DNA follows: TGCAGTGGGGAGCGGGGGGAATATAGTGAGCAGTTCTTC. This codes for CSGERGEYSEQFF.